This T cell receptor beta chain was documented in a study of TIL therapy for anti-PD-1-resistant metastatic lung cancer. Study-wide context: Most patients had lung adenocarcinoma; a few tumors were EGFR-mutant, two ALK-rearranged; half smoked currently or formerly. Tumors carried a median roughly 1.5 non-synonymous mutations per megabase.

The immunoSEQ assay was v3. The table came from immunoSEQ multiplex PCR; TCRdb's copy has only in-frame clones and leaves some out. The data hold more than 55,000 clones, with 69% observed a single time. The CDR3 extends over 14 amino acids. CDR1 and CDR2 (germline): SNHLY, FYNNEI. The V segment lost 6 bases and the J segment 9 bases; nucleotides outside the gene matches: 10. Time point denoted: pre-treatment sample, taken before nivolumab and TIL therapy. The chain couples TRBV2 to TRBJ2-1; 8 bases agree with TRBD1. The source material was blood, sampled at baseline. The receptor's source is a person between 30 and 79 years old with non-small cell lung cancer. CDR3 DNA sequence: TGTGCCAGCAGCAATTCGGACAGGGATAGTGAGCAGTTCTTC. This encodes CASSNSDRDSEQFF.